This T cell receptor beta chain was sequenced during a study of shared clonotypes between healthy human individuals. Overall study context: Sampling drew on donors who were a couple of women and three men aged 18 to 49.

Assay: immunoSEQ multiplex PCR; the TCRdb copy retains only in-frame clones and omits some. Of fewer than 1.8 million clones detected, approximately 98.5% appear once; the ten largest clones hold 0.36%. CDR1 KGHSH and CDR2 LQKENI come from the germline V gene. V was pared by 3 bases and J by 2 bases, with 4 bases of the junction left unmatched. The CDR3 spans 15 residues. The receptor was derived from a man aged 25 to 40 in good health. V gene TRBV18 combines with J gene TRBJ2-7; 10 bases are a match to TRBD1. Sample: naive CD4+ T cells sorted from blood. Subset indicated: CD45RA+ positively selected. CDR3 in amino acids: CASSPQTGGTYEQYF. The CDR3 DNA reads TGTGCCAGCTCACCTCAGACAGGGGGCACCTACGAGCAGTACTTC.